This T cell receptor beta chain was captured in a study of blood T cell repertoires in COVID-19. Overall study: The origin of the acute and convalescent COVID-19 samples was the United States, Italy and Spain. PBMCs, B-cell-depleted T cells, or T cells were the source of the cDNA or gDNA that made up the material.

Trimming at V came to 6 bases and at J to 4 bases, leaving 10 bases not matched to a gene. The CDR3 spans 15 residues. In the study's own analysis: Reference gene primer amplification gave estimated nucleated cell counts. Measured with immunoSEQ multiplex PCR; TCRdb has only the in-frame clones, and not every one. The V and J calls and clone size come from that table; D and trimming were worked out from the DNA. This sample has around 150,000 clones, with about 90% found just once. The specimen was peripheral blood. The clonotype was recovered from a woman aged 55 to 70 with active or convalescent COVID-19. This chain uses TRBV23-1 with TRBJ2-7; 9 nucleotides align to TRBD1. TRBV23-1 qualifies as an ORF whose function is uncertain. The CDR3 here is CASRRSGTGWYEQYF. The CDR3 coding sequence is TGCGCCAGCAGACGATCCGGGACAGGGTGGTACGAGCAGTACTTC.